The 5 T cell receptor beta chains below all came from one sample that was sequenced in a study of CD8 T cells in Susac syndrome. Random-hexamer reverse transcription was applied to roughly 0.5 to 1 ug RNA. TCRdb ran MiXCR on the immunoSEQ multiplex PCR reads and lists one entry per CDR3 protein. This sample carries roughly 80,000 distinct CDR3 sequences, 90% to 95% of them seen once, and the ten largest clones take 0.26%. The sequenced sample consisted of CD8+ T cells from PBMCs. The receptors were gathered from a human donor in good health.

The chain uses TRBV24-1 and TRBJ2-1, with 11 nucleotides matching TRBD2. With V trimmed by 2 bases and J by 3 bases, 11 bases remained unmatched. CDR1 KGHDR and CDR2 SFDVKD come from the germline V gene. CDR3 size: 19 residues. CDR3 protein: CATSDSTSGTTPSYNEQFF. CDR3 bases: TGTGCCACCAGTGATTCGACTAGCGGGACAACCCCAAGCTACAATGAGCAGTTCTTC.

The chain combines TRBV9 with TRBJ2-1; 9 bases match TRBD2. The V gene end was trimmed by 5 bases and the J gene end by 6 bases; junction bases not matched to a gene: 3. The CDR3 is made up of 13 amino acids. Germline CDR1 SGDLS, CDR2 YYNGEE. CDR3 DNA: TGTGCCAGCAGGCCGACTAGCGGCAATGAGCAGTTCTTC. Translating it yields CASRPTSGNEQFF. Full variable domain (missing parts from reference TRBV9 and TRBJ2-1): DSGVTQTPKHLITATGQRVTLRCSPRSGDLSVYWYQQSLDQGLQFLIQYYNGEERAKGNILERFSAQQFPDLHSELNLSSLELGDSALYFCASRPTSGNEQFFGPGTRLTVL.

In nucleotides, the CDR3 is TGCGCCAGCAGCCAAGTTACAGGGGGCTCCTACAATGAGCAGTTCTTC. It encodes CASSQVTGGSYNEQFF. The J gene is TRBJ2-1, the V gene TRBV4-3, with 8 bases fitting TRBD1. Trimming cost V 1 base and J 0 bases; bases outside gene matches: 2. This CDR3 region has 16 residues. CDR1 is LGHNA, CDR2 YSLEER, per germline.

This chain connects TRBV7-9 to TRBJ1-1; D remains unclear. CDR1 is SEHNR and CDR2 is FQNEAQ in the germline V gene (reference sequence). V dropped 5 bases and J dropped 7 bases, with 11 bases sitting between them. This CDR3 is built from 12 residues. The CDR3 DNA reads TGTGCCAGCAGCCCTACTGGGGTTGAAGCTTTCTTT. It yields the protein CASSPTGVEAFF.

The chain links TRBV19 to TRBJ2-7; TRBD1 might be the D (6 bases). The CDR3 spans 14 residues. Germline CDR1 is LNHDA and CDR2 is SQIVND (reference sequence). The V and J ends lost 5 bases and 4 bases respectively, with 15 bases between them. The CDR3 DNA follows: TGTGCCAGTAGTCCAAGGACAGCAGTATACGAGCAGTACTTC. Protein: CASSPRTAVYEQYF.